Listed below are T cell receptor beta chains from one sample, sequenced in a study of T cells expressing NK-cell markers. TCRdb reprocessed the 5' RACE reads and keeps a single row for each CDR3 protein, giving no DNA. The table for this sample gives about 460,000 distinct CDR3 sequences. Sequenced sample: blood T cells: a sorted CD56 or NKG2C T cell subset, CD4+ or CD8+ T cells, or bulk PBMC T cells (not recorded which). The receptors here all came from a woman between 45 and 60 years old in good health. Each CDR3 is given with its conserved first and last residue.

J gene: TRBJ2-1
V gene: TRBV24-1
CDR3 protein: CATSETSGNEQFF

J gene: TRBJ1-2
V gene: TRBV12-3/TRBV12-4
CDR3 protein: CASSKGQHYGYTF

J gene: TRBJ2-1
V gene: TRBV11-1
CDR3 protein: CASSFRQGRYNEQFF

J gene: TRBJ2-5
V gene: TRBV5-5
CDR3 protein: CASSLFSGMVETQYF

J gene: TRBJ2-5
V gene: TRBV24-1
CDR3 protein: CATSDRSEQETQYF

J gene: TRBJ1-1
V gene: TRBV4-2
CDR3 protein: CASSQDLALLAFF

J gene: TRBJ1-1
V gene: TRBV7-8
CDR3 protein: CASSLGDRGGYEAFF

J gene: TRBJ2-1
V gene: TRBV25-1
CDR3 protein: CASSDRAGGKDEQFF

J gene: TRBJ1-1
V gene: TRBV16
CDR3 protein: CASSQSNVPTEAFF

J gene: TRBJ2-5
V gene: TRBV6-2/TRBV6-3
CDR3 protein: CASSSGQGRSDQETQYF

J gene: TRBJ2-1
V gene: TRBV21-1
CDR3 protein: CASSKDQEREGEYNEQFF

J gene: TRBJ2-2
V gene: TRBV5-1
CDR3 protein: CASEEGAHVGELFF

J gene: TRBJ2-7
V gene: TRBV15
CDR3 protein: CATSRPTGTGVYEQYF

J gene: TRBJ1-2
V gene: TRBV14
CDR3 protein: CASSQRGLDYGYTF

J gene: TRBJ2-3
V gene: TRBV13
CDR3 protein: CASSHTSGRAKGTDTQYF

J gene: TRBJ2-1
V gene: TRBV5-1
CDR3 protein: CASSPPPQGRGNEQFF

J gene: TRBJ1-1
V gene: TRBV7-2
CDR3 protein: CASTPRTGQIAFF

J gene: TRBJ2-3
V gene: TRBV2
CDR3 protein: CASTQRVTGADTQYF

J gene: TRBJ2-5
V gene: TRBV5-5
CDR3 protein: CASSAAPWRQETQYF

J gene: TRBJ1-5
V gene: TRBV20-1
CDR3 protein: CSARDGSGRGYSNQPQHF

J gene: TRBJ2-7
V gene: TRBV12-3/TRBV12-4
CDR3 protein: CASSSQGTDRFEQYF

J gene: TRBJ1-4
V gene: TRBV24-1
CDR3 protein: CATSDPGTVEKLFF

J gene: TRBJ2-7
V gene: TRBV27
CDR3 protein: CASSPGTFTLNEQYF

J gene: TRBJ2-1
V gene: TRBV11-3
CDR3 protein: CASARSGNNEQFF

J gene: TRBJ2-4
V gene: TRBV29-1
CDR3 protein: CSVLVGLAKNIQYF

J gene: TRBJ1-5
V gene: TRBV12-3/TRBV12-4
CDR3 protein: CASTWGRNQPQHF

J gene: TRBJ2-1
V gene: TRBV3-1
CDR3 protein: CASSQQARWGNEQFF

J gene: TRBJ2-1
V gene: TRBV20-1
CDR3 protein: CSARDRVGYDEQFF

J gene: TRBJ2-3
V gene: TRBV7-9
CDR3 protein: CASSFRLTDTQYF

J gene: TRBJ2-5
V gene: TRBV3-1
CDR3 protein: CASSQNIDRGQTQYF

J gene: TRBJ2-1
V gene: TRBV15
CDR3 protein: CATSRDRSIAGDNEQFF

J gene: TRBJ1-1
V gene: TRBV18
CDR3 protein: CASSPPGPGKSTEAFF

J gene: TRBJ2-3
V gene: TRBV14
CDR3 protein: CASSADSPQNTQYF

J gene: TRBJ2-2
V gene: TRBV6-6
CDR3 protein: CASSYSQVGGITGELFF

J gene: TRBJ2-5
V gene: TRBV12-3/TRBV12-4
CDR3 protein: CASSLVQGETQYF

J gene: TRBJ2-1
V gene: TRBV24-1
CDR3 protein: CATSEGSWGPRSYNEQFF

J gene: TRBJ2-5
V gene: TRBV5-1
CDR3 protein: CASSFWGGQETQYF

J gene: TRBJ1-2
V gene: TRBV5-1
CDR3 protein: CASSAGQGFEGYTF

J gene: TRBJ2-4
V gene: TRBV2
CDR3 protein: CASTRENIQYF

J gene: TRBJ1-2
V gene: TRBV15
CDR3 protein: CATSRGGQGANYGYTF